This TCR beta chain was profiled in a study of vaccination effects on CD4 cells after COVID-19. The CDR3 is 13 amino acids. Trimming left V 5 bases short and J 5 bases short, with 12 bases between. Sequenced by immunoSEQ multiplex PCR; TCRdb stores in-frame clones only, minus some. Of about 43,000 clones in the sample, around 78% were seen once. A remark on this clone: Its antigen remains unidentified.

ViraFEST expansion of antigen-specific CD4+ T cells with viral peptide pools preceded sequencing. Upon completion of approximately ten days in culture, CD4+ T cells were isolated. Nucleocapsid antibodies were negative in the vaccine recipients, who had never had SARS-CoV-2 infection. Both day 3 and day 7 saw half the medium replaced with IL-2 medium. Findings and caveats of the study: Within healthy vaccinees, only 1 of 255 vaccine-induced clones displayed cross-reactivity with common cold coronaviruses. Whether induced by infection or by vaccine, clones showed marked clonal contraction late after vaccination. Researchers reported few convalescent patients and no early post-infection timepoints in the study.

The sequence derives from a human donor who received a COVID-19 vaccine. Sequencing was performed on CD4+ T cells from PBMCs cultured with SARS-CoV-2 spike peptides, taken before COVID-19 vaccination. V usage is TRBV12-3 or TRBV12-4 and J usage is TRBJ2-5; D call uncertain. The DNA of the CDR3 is TGTGCCAGCAGTCTGCTGGGTCGGGAGACCCAGTACTTC. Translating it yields CASSLLGRETQYF.